This is a list of T cell receptor beta chains from one sample in a study of cytotoxic CD8 clonotypes in ibrutinib-treated CLL. Profiled with immunoSEQ multiplex PCR; TCRdb holds only in-frame clones, not every one. This sample has 35,000 to 50,000 clones, with roughly 72% found just once. The input for sequencing was PBMCs, taken at disease progression, from a patient treated with ibrutinib. These receptors all come from a human donor with chronic lymphocytic leukemia. Both conserved end residues are part of each CDR3. Fields, in order: J gene, V gene, clone size, D gene, CDR3 DNA, CDR3 protein. D genes are given only for firm matches. The size of a clone is reported for some rows only, either as once, few or many, or as a class for expanded clones.

J: TRBJ2-7
V: TRBV7-9
size: .
D: .
DNA: TGTGCCAGCAGCAGCCCAGGGGCCCACTCCTACGAGCAGTACTTC
CDR3: CASSSPGAHSYEQYF

J: TRBJ2-1
V: TRBV6-5
size: once
D: TRBD1
DNA: TGTGCCAGCAGTCGCCCGGGGACAGGGGACAATGAGCAGTTCTTC
CDR3: CASSRPGTGDNEQFF

J: TRBJ1-6
V: TRBV6-5
size: few
D: TRBD1
DNA: TGTGCCAGCAGTTACGGACAGGGGAATTCACCCCTCCACTTT
CDR3: CASSYGQGNSPLHF

J: TRBJ2-4
V: TRBV5-1
size: .
D: .
DNA: TGCGCCAGCAGCTACGAAGGGGCCCCCCGACAGTACTTC
CDR3: CASSYEGAPRQYF

J: TRBJ1-2
V: TRBV4-1
size: few
D: .
DNA: TGCGCCAGCAGCCAAAAGGAGGGAAGTAACTATGGCTACACCTTC
CDR3: CASSQKEGSNYGYTF

J: TRBJ1-2
V: TRBV5-8
size: .
D: .
DNA: TGTGCCAGCAGCTTCGGGTATAGGTACTATGGCTACACCTTC
CDR3: CASSFGYRYYGYTF

J: TRBJ1-2
V: TRBV6-6
size: .
D: TRBD1
DNA: TGTGCCAGCAGTTATTCTCCGGGACAGGGGACCGACTACACCTTC
CDR3: CASSYSPGQGTDYTF

J: TRBJ2-1
V: TRBV6-5
size: .
D: TRBD2
DNA: TGTGCCAGCAGTTACCGGACTAGCGGGGGGTCCAATGAGCAGTTCTTC
CDR3: CASSYRTSGGSNEQFF

J: TRBJ1-2
V: TRBV11-2
size: few
D: TRBD1
DNA: TGTGCCAGCAGCTTGGACAGGGGGCGCGGCTACACCTTC
CDR3: CASSLDRGRGYTF

J: TRBJ2-7
V: TRBV4-1
size: .
D: .
DNA: TGCGCCAGCAGCCAGGAGTGGGTCTCCACCTCCTACGAGCAGTACTTC
CDR3: CASSQEWVSTSYEQYF

J: TRBJ2-7
V: TRBV28
size: .
D: TRBD1
DNA: TGTGCCAGCAGCCCAGGGGGCACGAAAGCCTACGAGCAGTACTTC
CDR3: CASSPGGTKAYEQYF

J: TRBJ2-5
V: TRBV6-1
size: few
D: TRBD1
DNA: TGTGCCAGCTCATGGGACAGTCAAGAGACCCAGTACTTC
CDR3: CASSWDSQETQYF

J: TRBJ2-3
V: TRBV5-4
size: .
D: .
DNA: TGTGCCAGCAGCTTGGGTGGACGCACAGATACGCAGTATTTT
CDR3: CASSLGGRTDTQYF

J: TRBJ1-1
V: TRBV5-4
size: .
D: .
DNA: TGTGCCAGCAGCTTGGAATCGGGGGCGGGCACTGAAGCTTTCTTT
CDR3: CASSLESGAGTEAFF

J: TRBJ1-1
V: TRBV29-1
size: once
D: TRBD1
DNA: TGCAGCGTGTGGGCAGGGGGCGCCGCTGAAGCTTTCTTT
CDR3: CSVWAGGAAEAFF

J: TRBJ2-1
V: TRBV5-1
size: .
D: TRBD1
DNA: TGCGCCAGCAGCCCGGGACAGGGTGACGACGCCCTAATTAATGAGCAGTTCTTC
CDR3: CASSPGQGDDALINEQFF

J: TRBJ2-3
V: TRBV6-1
size: .
D: .
DNA: TGTGCCAGCAGCCCTCGAGGGGCCCACACAGATACGCAGTATTTT
CDR3: CASSPRGAHTDTQYF

J: TRBJ1-1
V: TRBV6-1
size: once
D: .
DNA: TGTGCCAGCAGTGAAAGGGGACCTCTGGGAGCTTTCTTT
CDR3: CASSERGPLGAFF

J: TRBJ2-1
V: TRBV7-9
size: .
D: TRBD2
DNA: TGTGCCAGCAGCTTAGGTCTAGCGGGAGAATCTGAGCAGTTCTTC
CDR3: CASSLGLAGESEQFF

J: TRBJ2-3
V: TRBV7-3
size: .
D: TRBD1
DNA: TGTGCCAGCAGCCCCCAGGGGGGCACAGATACGCAGTATTTT
CDR3: CASSPQGGTDTQYF